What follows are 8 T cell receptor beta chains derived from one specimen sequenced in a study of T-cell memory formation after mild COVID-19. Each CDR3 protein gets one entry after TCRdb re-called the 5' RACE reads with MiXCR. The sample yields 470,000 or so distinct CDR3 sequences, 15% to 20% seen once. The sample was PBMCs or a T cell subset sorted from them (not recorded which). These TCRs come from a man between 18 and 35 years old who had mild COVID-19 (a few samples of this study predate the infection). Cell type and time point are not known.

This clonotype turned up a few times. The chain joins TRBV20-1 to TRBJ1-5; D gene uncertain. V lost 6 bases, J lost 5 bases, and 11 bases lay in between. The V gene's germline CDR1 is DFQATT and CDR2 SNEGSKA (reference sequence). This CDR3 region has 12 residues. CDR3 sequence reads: CSASVRDQPQHF. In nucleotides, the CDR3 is TGCAGTGCGAGTGTCCGAGATCAGCCCCAGCATTTT.

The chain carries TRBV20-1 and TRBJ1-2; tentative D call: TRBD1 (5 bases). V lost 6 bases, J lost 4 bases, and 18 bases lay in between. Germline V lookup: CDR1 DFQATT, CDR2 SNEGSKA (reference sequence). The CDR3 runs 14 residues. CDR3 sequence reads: CSAGFGTELYGYTF. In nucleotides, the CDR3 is TGCAGTGCAGGTTTTGGGACGGAGCTCTATGGCTACACCTTC.

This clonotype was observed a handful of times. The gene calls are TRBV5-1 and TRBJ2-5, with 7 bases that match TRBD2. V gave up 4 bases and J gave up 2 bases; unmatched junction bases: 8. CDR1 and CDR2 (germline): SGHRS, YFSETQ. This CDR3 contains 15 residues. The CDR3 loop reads CASSLAGEQQETQYF. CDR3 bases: TGCGCCAGCAGCCTGGCGGGGGAGCAACAAGAGACCCAGTACTTC.

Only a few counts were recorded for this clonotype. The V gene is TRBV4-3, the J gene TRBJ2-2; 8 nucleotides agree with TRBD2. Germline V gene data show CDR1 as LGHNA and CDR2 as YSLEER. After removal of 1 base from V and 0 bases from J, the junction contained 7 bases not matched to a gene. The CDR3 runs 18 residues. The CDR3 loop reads CASSQALRGATNTGELFF. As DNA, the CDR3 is TGCGCCAGCAGCCAAGCTTTGCGGGGGGCAACGAACACCGGGGAGCTGTTTTTT.

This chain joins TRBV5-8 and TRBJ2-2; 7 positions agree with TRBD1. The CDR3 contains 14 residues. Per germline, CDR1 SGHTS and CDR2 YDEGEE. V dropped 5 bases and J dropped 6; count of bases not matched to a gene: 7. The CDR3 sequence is CASRGYRGAGELFF. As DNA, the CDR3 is TGTGCCAGCAGGGGCTACAGGGGCGCCGGGGAGCTGTTTTTT.

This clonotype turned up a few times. The CDR3 DNA is TGTGCCAGCAGCCTGAGACCTAGGGCTGAAGCTTTCTTT. This translates into CASSLRPRAEAFF. The chain has TRBV7-2 and TRBJ1-1, with D uncertain. Germline loops: CDR1 SGHTA, CDR2 FQGNSA. Trimming left V 5 bases short and J 6 bases short, with 13 bases between. CDR3 size: 13 residues.

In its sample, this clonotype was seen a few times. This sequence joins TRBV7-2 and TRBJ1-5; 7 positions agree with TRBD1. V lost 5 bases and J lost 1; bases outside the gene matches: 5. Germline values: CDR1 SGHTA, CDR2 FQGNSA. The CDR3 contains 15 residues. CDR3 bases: TGTGCCAGCAGCCCCGACAGGGTAAGCAATCAGCCCCAGCATTTT. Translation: CASSPDRVSNQPQHF.

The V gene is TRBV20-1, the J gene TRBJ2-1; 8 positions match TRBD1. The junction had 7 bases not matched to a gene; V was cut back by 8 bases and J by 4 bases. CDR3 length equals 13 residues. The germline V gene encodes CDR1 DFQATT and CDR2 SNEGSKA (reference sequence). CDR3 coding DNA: TGCAGTCCGCGGGACAGGCCTTACAATGAGCAGTTCTTC. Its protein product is CSPRDRPYNEQFF.